This TCR beta chain was sequenced during a study of blood T cell repertoires in COVID-19. How the authors handled the data: Estimation of nucleated cell counts was performed using reference gene primer amplification. Assay: immunoSEQ multiplex PCR; the TCRdb copy retains only in-frame clones and omits some. V, J and clone size were drawn from that table, and D and trimming were deduced from the DNA. The sample lists 150,000 to 200,000 clones, around nine tenths occurring once. This CDR3 spans 15 amino acids. The germline V and J ends were trimmed by 3 bases and 0 bases, with 12 bases remaining between them. Per germline, CDR1 KGHSH and CDR2 LQKENI.

Material for sequencing was peripheral blood. The clonotype originates from a young woman who had recovered from COVID-19. The chain employs TRBV18 and TRBJ2-7, with D possibly being TRBD1 (5 bases). This CDR3 is CASSPAQGSSYEQYV. In nucleotides, the CDR3 is TGTGCCAGCTCACCGGCCCAGGGTAGCTCCTACGAGCAGTACGTC.